These 18 T cell receptor beta chains were all obtained from the same sample, sequenced in a study of T cell responses to AZD1222 COVID-19 vaccine. Using immunoSEQ multiplex PCR, the repertoire was profiled, and TCRdb retains in-frame clones only, with some absent. The repertoire holds about 110,000 clones, with 88% as singletons. The input for sequencing was peripheral blood, taken on day 0 of AZD1222 vaccination. Receptors were obtained from an adult in good health.

This sequence joins TRBV5-1 and TRBJ2-5, with D unresolved. V lost 2 bases, J lost 2 bases, and 13 bases lay in between. The V gene's germline CDR1 is SGHRS and CDR2 YFSETQ. The CDR3 is 15 amino acids. CDR3 DNA: TGCGCCAGCAGCTTCCGGACGGTACAACAAGAGACCCAGTACTTC. This codes for CASSFRTVQQETQYF.

The chain employs TRBV7-9 and TRBJ2-1; 8 nucleotides match TRBD2. Germline V CDR1 and CDR2: SEHNR, FQNEAQ (reference sequence). The CDR3 loop spans 15 amino acids. V shed 2 bases, J shed 7 bases, and the junction held 7 bases outside the gene matches. The CDR3 nucleotides are TGTGCCAGCAGCTTACGAGCGGGAGCTCCGAATGAGCAGTTCTTC. This encodes CASSLRAGAPNEQFF. Complete variable domain (other parts from reference TRBV7-9 and TRBJ2-1): DTGVSQNPRHKITKRGQNVTFRCDPISEHNRLYWYRQTLGQGPEFLTYFQNEAQLEKSRLLSDRFSAERPKGSFSTLEIQRTEQGDSAMYLCASSLRAGAPNEQFFGPGTRLTVL.

The rearrangement uses TRBV5-1 and TRBJ1-2, with 7 bases identical to TRBD1. The germline V gene has CDR1 SGHRS and CDR2 YFSETQ. V lost 0 bases and J lost 0; bases outside the gene matches: 5. The CDR3 spans 16 residues. CDR3 amino acids: CASSLDWDSTNYGYTF. The CDR3 nucleotides are TGCGCCAGCAGCTTGGACTGGGACAGCACTAACTATGGCTACACCTTC. The full variable domain, with the rest looked up from reference TRBV5-1 and TRBJ1-2, is KAGVTQTPRYLIKTRGQQVTLSCSPISGHRSVSWYQQTPGQGLQFLFEYFSETQRNKGNFPGRFSGRQFSNSRSEMNVSTLELGDSALYLCASSLDWDSTNYGYTFGSGTRLTVV.

The rearrangement links TRBV28 to TRBJ1-1, with D possibly being TRBD1 (5 bases). V lost 6 bases to trimming and J lost 3 bases, with 8 bases between them. The V gene's germline CDR1 is MDHEN and CDR2 SYDVKM. This CDR3 has 12 amino acids. CDR3 loop: CASRLGDTEAFF. The CDR3 DNA reads as TGTGCCAGCAGGCTAGGGGACACTGAAGCTTTCTTT.

The chain has TRBV2 and TRBJ2-2, with a possible D match to TRBD1 (6 bases). The CDR3 runs to 14 residues. V was trimmed by 8 bases and J by 5 bases, leaving 15 bases between them. The germline V gene encodes CDR1 SNHLY and CDR2 FYNNEI. The CDR3 sequence: CASSGNRDTGELFF. CDR3 bases: TGTGCCAGCTCCGGTAACAGGGATACCGGGGAGCTGTTTTTT.

This chain links TRBV18 with TRBJ2-7; TRBD1 matches at 11 bases. V was pared by 6 bases and J by 1 base, with 5 bases of the junction left unmatched. The CDR3 extends over 15 amino acids. Per germline, CDR1 KGHSH and CDR2 LQKENI. As DNA, the CDR3 is TGTGCCAGCTCCCCCGGGACAGGGGGTTCCTACGAGCAGTACTTC. It encodes CASSPGTGGSYEQYF.

The chain has TRBV28 and TRBJ2-1; D is undetermined. V shed 3 bases and J shed 7 bases, with 4 bases lying between them. CDR3 length: 11 residues. Germline V gene lookup returns CDR1 MDHEN and CDR2 SYDVKM. CDR3 loop: CASSLRNEQFF. Here the CDR3 DNA reads TGTGCCAGCAGTTTGAGAAATGAGCAGTTCTTC.

The chain joins TRBV2 to TRBJ2-3, with 11 bases identical to TRBD2. Germline V gives CDR1 SNHLY, CDR2 FYNNEI. The CDR3 runs to 19 residues. Germline trimming cut 3 bases from V and 6 bases from J; bases unmatched to any gene: 17. The CDR3 protein is CASSENGLAGETKGDTQYF. CDR3 nucleotide sequence: TGTGCCAGCAGTGAGAACGGACTAGCGGGTGAAACCAAGGGTGATACGCAGTATTTT.

The chain combines TRBV2 with TRBJ1-4; TRBD1 is a possible D gene (6 bases). The CDR3 is made up of 11 amino acids. Germline values: CDR1 SNHLY, CDR2 FYNNEI. V was pared by 6 bases and J by 13 bases, with 12 bases between. This CDR3 is CASSTGLRLFF. CDR3 in DNA: TGTGCCAGCAGCACAGGGTTGAGACTGTTTTTT.

The chain joins TRBV15 to TRBJ2-3; perhaps D is TRBD1 or TRBD2 (6 bases each). CDR3 length: 14 residues. Germline CDR1 and CDR2: LNHNV and YYDKDF (reference sequence). Trimming left V 6 bases short and J 4 bases short, with 14 bases between. The CDR3 loop is CATRYGGGADTQYF. CDR3 DNA: TGTGCCACCAGGTACGGGGGCGGGGCAGATACGCAGTATTTT.

The CDR3 coding sequence is TGTGCAAGTCTCGGGACTAGCGGTTCCTACGAGCAGTACTTC. Protein sequence: CASLGTSGSYEQYF. The chain combines TRBV12-2 with TRBJ2-7; TRBD2 is taken as the D call from the table, unchecked against the DNA. TRBV12-2 is annotated as a pseudogene. This CDR3 region has 14 residues.

This clone was observed a handful of times. In DNA form, the CDR3 reads TGTGCCAGCATCCTTATCTCCCTCCACTTT. Its protein is CASILISLHF. J is TRBJ1-6 and V is TRBV6-4; D not certain. From germline, CDR1 is MRHNA and CDR2 SNTAGT. The CDR3 has 10 amino acids. Trimming pared 7 bases from V and 14 bases from J, leaving 9 bases between.

CDR3 in amino acids: CASRDSAGELFF. CDR3 sequence (DNA): TGCGCCAGCAGGGATTCGGCCGGGGAGCTGTTTTTT. The genes are TRBV10-1 and TRBJ2-2; D uncertain. From germline, CDR1 is WNHNN and CDR2 SYGVQD (reference sequence). CDR3 length: 12 amino acids. The V gene lost 6 bases and the J gene lost 6 bases, with 8 bases spanning the gap.

This chain uses TRBV5-5 with TRBJ2-5, with D unresolved. V dropped 4 bases and J dropped 5 bases, with 6 bases sitting between them. CDR1 and CDR2 (germline): SGHKS, YYEKEE (reference sequence). The CDR3 is 11 amino acids. Written as DNA, the CDR3 is TGTGCCAGCAGCCAAACGGAGACCCAGTACTTC. It codes for CASSQTETQYF.

The chain couples TRBV4-2 to TRBJ1-4; possibly TRBD1 for D (6 bases). V gave up 0 bases and J gave up 8 bases, with 16 bases separating them. Germline V gives CDR1 LGHNA, CDR2 YNFKEQ. CDR3 length equals 16 residues. CDR3 amino acids: CASSQDIGGLGEKLFF. In DNA, the CDR3 is TGTGCCAGCAGCCAAGATATAGGGGGACTTGGGGAAAAACTGTTTTTT.

In its sample, this clone was seen a few times. The chain links TRBV5-6 to TRBJ2-7; D call uncertain. The CDR3 consists of 16 residues. The V end was cut by 4 bases, the J end by 5 bases, with 22 bases between. Germline V gene sequence: CDR1 SGHDT, CDR2 YYEEEE. The CDR3: CASSQPTVGITDEQYF. The CDR3 DNA sequence: TGTGCCAGCAGCCAACCAACAGTGGGGATTACCGACGAGCAGTACTTC.

The chain employs TRBV5-8 and TRBJ1-2; D unclear. Trimming left V 0 bases short and J 2 bases short, with 5 bases between. Germline V CDR1 and CDR2: SGHTS, YDEGEE. The CDR3 covers 13 residues. CDR3 coding DNA: TGTGCCAGCAGCTTGGCCCAGAACTATGGCTACACCTTC. It translates to CASSLAQNYGYTF.

The chain couples TRBV10-3 to TRBJ1-3; 11 nucleotides match TRBD1. The ends lost 6 bases at V and 2 bases at J; junction bases unmatched: 3. Germline CDR1 and CDR2: ENHRY and SYGVKD. The CDR3 has 15 amino acids. The CDR3 region is CAISKGQGAGNTIYF. The CDR3 DNA sequence: TGTGCCATCAGCAAGGGACAGGGGGCTGGAAACACCATATATTTT.